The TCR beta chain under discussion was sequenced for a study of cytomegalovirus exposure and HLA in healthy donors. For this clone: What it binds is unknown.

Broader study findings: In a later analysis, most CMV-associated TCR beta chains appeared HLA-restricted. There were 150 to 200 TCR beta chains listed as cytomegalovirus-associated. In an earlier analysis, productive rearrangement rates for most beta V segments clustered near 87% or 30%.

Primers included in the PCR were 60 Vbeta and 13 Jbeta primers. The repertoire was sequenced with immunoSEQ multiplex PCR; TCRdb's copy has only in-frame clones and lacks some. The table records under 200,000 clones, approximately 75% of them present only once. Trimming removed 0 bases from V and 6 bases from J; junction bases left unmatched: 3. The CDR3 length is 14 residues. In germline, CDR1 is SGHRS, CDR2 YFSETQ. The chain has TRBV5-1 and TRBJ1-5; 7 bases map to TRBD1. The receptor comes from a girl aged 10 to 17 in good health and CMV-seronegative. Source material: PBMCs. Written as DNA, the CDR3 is TGCGCCAGCAGCTTGGCAGGGGGTGTTCAGCCCCAGCATTTT. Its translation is CASSLAGGVQPQHF.